The rows below give T cell receptor beta chains drawn from one sample of a study of shared clonotypes between healthy human individuals. Clones were read by immunoSEQ multiplex PCR, and TCRdb kept only the in-frame ones, dropping some. The profile shows under 1,900,000 clones, approximately 98.5% of them singletons. Material: naive CD4+ T cells sorted from blood. All receptors derive from a man aged 25 to 45 in good health. Each CDR3 is given with its conserved first and last residue. D genes are given only for firm matches. Part of the rows lack a size; the others show once, few, many or a class for expanded clones.

abundance,v_gene,j_gene,d_gene,CDR3nt,CDR3aa
NA,TRBV4-1,TRBJ2-3,TRBD2,TGCGCCAGCAGCCTAGTCGCGGGAGCAAGGGATACGCAGTATTTT,CASSLVAGARDTQYF
NA,TRBV2,TRBJ1-1,NA,TGTGCCAGCAGTGACGGCAGGGGCGACACTGAAGCTTTCTTT,CASSDGRGDTEAFF
NA,TRBV27,TRBJ2-7,NA,TGTGCCAGCAGTAGCCACTACGAGCAGTACTTC,CASSSHYEQYF
NA,TRBV29-1,TRBJ2-3,NA,TGCAGCGTTGTTGCTGTAGCCGATACGCAGTATTTT,CSVVAVADTQYF
NA,TRBV28,TRBJ2-7,TRBD2,TGTGCCATCGGGACTAGCAGTACCTACGAGCAGTACTTC,CAIGTSSTYEQYF
NA,TRBV2,TRBJ1-1,NA,TGTGCCAGCACCCCGGTGAGGAACATGAACACTGAAGCTTTCTTT,CASTPVRNMNTEAFF
NA,TRBV19,TRBJ1-5,TRBD1,TGTGCCACTCGACAGGGTGGTCAGCCCCAGCATTTT,CATRQGGQPQHF
NA,TRBV29-1,TRBJ2-3,TRBD1,TGCAGCGTTGAGAAAACAGGGGCCGTCACAGATACGCAGTATTTT,CSVEKTGAVTDTQYF
NA,TRBV4-2,TRBJ2-7,TRBD2,TGTGCCAGCAGCCGGGAGCTAGCGGGCCAAGCCTACGAGCAGTACTTC,CASSRELAGQAYEQYF
once,TRBV18,TRBJ1-5,NA,TGTGCCAGCTCACCGATTGGACAACCTAATCAGCCCCAGCATTTT,CASSPIGQPNQPQHF
NA,TRBV7-9,TRBJ2-1,TRBD1,TGTGCCAGCAGCTCCCTGAAGTTGGGACAGGGGGCTGAGCAGTTCTTC,CASSSLKLGQGAEQFF
NA,TRBV5-6,TRBJ2-2,TRBD2,TGTGCCAGCAGCTTGACATTTCTAGCGGGAGTATCCACCGGGGAGCTGTTTTTT,CASSLTFLAGVSTGELFF
NA,TRBV28,TRBJ1-1,NA,TGTGCCAGCAGTCCGCCAGGACTTCCGAACACTGAAGCTTTCTTT,CASSPPGLPNTEAFF
NA,TRBV5-1,TRBJ2-1,TRBD2,TGCGCCAGCAGCTTGGGGAGGACTAGCAATGAGCAGTTCTTC,CASSLGRTSNEQFF
NA,TRBV19,TRBJ2-3,TRBD2,TGTGCCAGTAGTGTCCAGACTAGCCGGGAAGCAGATACGCAGTATTTT,CASSVQTSREADTQYF
once,TRBV18,TRBJ2-3,TRBD2,TGTGCCAGCTCACCACTCGGGGGAGGGATTGGCACAGATACGCAGTATTTT,CASSPLGGGIGTDTQYF
once,TRBV7-9,TRBJ1-5,NA,TGTGCCAGCAGCCACATCCGGGACGAAGGTGATCAGCCCCAGCATTTT,CASSHIRDEGDQPQHF
once,TRBV18,TRBJ2-7,NA,TGTGCCAGCTCACCAGTTTTCAGGGCCGGAGGCGAGCAGTACTTC,CASSPVFRAGGEQYF
NA,TRBV18,TRBJ2-7,TRBD1,TGTGCCAGCTCACCACAACAGGGGGTCGGGGTTGTCTACGAGCAGTACTTC,CASSPQQGVGVVYEQYF
NA,TRBV9,TRBJ2-1,TRBD2,TGTGCCAGCAGCGTAGATCCTAGCGGGAGATACAATGAGCAGTTCTTC,CASSVDPSGRYNEQFF
NA,TRBV7-9,TRBJ1-2,NA,TGTGCCAGCAGCTTGGAGGGGTTTCCAATCCATGGCTACACCTTC,CASSLEGFPIHGYTF
NA,TRBV29-1,TRBJ1-1,TRBD1,TGCAGCGTTGTGCGGGACAGAAGACTAACTGAAGCTTTCTTT,CSVVRDRRLTEAFF
NA,TRBV5-8,TRBJ2-1,NA,TGTGCCAGCAGCTTGTTTACGGGAGTCTCCTACAATGAGCAGTTCTTC,CASSLFTGVSYNEQFF
NA,TRBV4-1,TRBJ1-2,NA,TGCGCCAGCAGCCTACAGGGCGCAAATAACTATGGCTACACCTTC,CASSLQGANNYGYTF
NA,TRBV7-2,TRBJ2-7,NA,TGTGCCAGCAGCTTAGAAACAGGGTTTGGTGGCTACGAGCAGTACTTC,CASSLETGFGGYEQYF
NA,TRBV5-1,TRBJ1-2,TRBD1,TGCGCCAGCAGCTTAGGGGACAGATCGCATGGCTACACCTTC,CASSLGDRSHGYTF
NA,TRBV5-5,TRBJ2-7,NA,TGTGCCAGCAGCTTGGCCCCGCAGTCCTACGAGCAGTACTTC,CASSLAPQSYEQYF
NA,TRBV19,TRBJ1-2,NA,TGTGCCAGTCGGACCGGGGGGATATATGGCTACACCTTC,CASRTGGIYGYTF
NA,TRBV27,TRBJ1-1,NA,TGTGCCAGCAGTTTCACAAGGGGAACAGGGCTAGAGAACACTGAAGCTTTCTTT,CASSFTRGTGLENTEAFF
NA,TRBV5-1,TRBJ2-7,NA,TGCGCCAGCAGCATCCTATCAGGTTCCTACGAGCAGTACTTC,CASSILSGSYEQYF
once,TRBV18,TRBJ2-7,TRBD1,TGTGCCAGCTCACCTGGAACAGGGGAACTCTCGCAGTACTTC,CASSPGTGELSQYF
NA,TRBV4-3,TRBJ1-4,NA,TGCGCCAGCAGCCAAGAGGGCGGGTTGCAGGAAAAACTGTTTTTT,CASSQEGGLQEKLFF
NA,TRBV5-5,TRBJ2-3,TRBD1,TGTGCCGGGGACAGGGAACGTACAGATACGCAGTATTTT,CAGDRERTDTQYF
NA,TRBV5-4,TRBJ2-2,NA,TGTGCCAGCAGGGGACGGGCCCGCGGGGAGCTGTTTTTT,CASRGRARGELFF
NA,TRBV2,TRBJ1-2,NA,TGTGCCAGCAGTTCCCTACAGATGAACTATGGCTACACCTTC,CASSSLQMNYGYTF
NA,TRBV9,TRBJ1-1,TRBD1,TGTGCCAGCAGCGTAGGGACAGGGGGCGGGAGTACTGAAGCTTTCTTT,CASSVGTGGGSTEAFF
once,TRBV5-4,TRBJ2-7,TRBD1,TGTGCCAGCAGCCCGAGGACAGGGGATTCCTACGAGCAGTACTTC,CASSPRTGDSYEQYF
NA,TRBV10-1,TRBJ2-7,TRBD2,TGCGCCAGCTTGACGGGGGGTTACGAGCAGTACTTC,CASLTGGYEQYF
NA,TRBV9,TRBJ2-3,NA,TGTGCCAGCAGCCGCCTACCCTCAAGCACAGATACGCAGTATTTT,CASSRLPSSTDTQYF
NA,TRBV7-2,TRBJ2-3,NA,TGTGCCAGCAGTCCTGGACTCTCCCCCGGGGGAGATACGCAGTATTTT,CASSPGLSPGGDTQYF
NA,TRBV27,TRBJ2-1,NA,TGTGCCAGCAAGAGCGGGGACAGCTCCTACAATGAGCAGTTCTTC,CASKSGDSSYNEQFF
NA,TRBV28,TRBJ2-1,TRBD1,TGTGCCAGCAGCCTCCGGGACAGAAACTACAATGAGCAGTTCTTC,CASSLRDRNYNEQFF
NA,TRBV28,TRBJ2-1,NA,TGTGCCAGCAGTCGGTGGGGCTCCTACAGTGAGCAGTTCTTC,CASSRWGSYSEQFF
NA,TRBV19,TRBJ2-7,NA,TGTGCCAGTAGCCCAACCGGGAGTGGATACGAGCAGTACTTC,CASSPTGSGYEQYF
once,TRBV11-2,TRBJ2-1,TRBD1,TGTGCCAGCAGCTTCGCAGAGGGGGCTTACAATGAGCAGTTCTTC,CASSFAEGAYNEQFF
NA,TRBV6-5,TRBJ2-1,TRBD2,TGTGCCAGCAGTTCCGGGACTAGCGAGATAAACAATGAGCAGTTCTTC,CASSSGTSEINNEQFF
NA,TRBV6-1,TRBJ1-5,TRBD1,TGTGCCAGCAACAAAGACAGGGGGCACTCCGCGCCCCAGCATTTT,CASNKDRGHSAPQHF
NA,TRBV29-1,TRBJ1-1,NA,TGCAGCGTTCTGGGCAGGATGAACACTGAAGCTTTCTTT,CSVLGRMNTEAFF
once,TRBV15,TRBJ2-7,TRBD1,TGTGCCACCAGCAGAGTAGTCGGGACAGGGACCTACGAGCAGTACTTC,CATSRVVGTGTYEQYF
once,TRBV30,TRBJ2-1,NA,TGTGCCTGGAGTGGTACTAGCTTGGCCGGGCGGAACAATGAGCAGTTCTTC,CAWSGTSLAGRNNEQFF
NA,TRBV29-1,TRBJ1-1,NA,TGCAGTGGATCAACTCCCCCGGGGGCGCGGGGCACTGAAGCTTTCTTT,CSGSTPPGARGTEAFF